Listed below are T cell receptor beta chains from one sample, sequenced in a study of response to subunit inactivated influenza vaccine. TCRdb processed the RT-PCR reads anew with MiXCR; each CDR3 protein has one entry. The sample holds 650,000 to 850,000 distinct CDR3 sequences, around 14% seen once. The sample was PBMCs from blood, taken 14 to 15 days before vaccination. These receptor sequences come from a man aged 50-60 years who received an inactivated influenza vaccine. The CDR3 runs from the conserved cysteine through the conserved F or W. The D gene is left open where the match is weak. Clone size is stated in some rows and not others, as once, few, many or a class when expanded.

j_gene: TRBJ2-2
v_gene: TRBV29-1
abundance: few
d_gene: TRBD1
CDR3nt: TGCAGCGTAGCCCCCGGGACAGGGGGGAACACCGGGGAGCTGTTTTTT
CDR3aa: CSVAPGTGGNTGELFF

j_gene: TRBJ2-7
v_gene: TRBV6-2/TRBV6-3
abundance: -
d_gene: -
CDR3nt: TGTGCCAGCAGTTACTCGATCGGCAGCCCGGAGGCTTACGAGCAGTACTTC
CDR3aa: CASSYSIGSPEAYEQYF

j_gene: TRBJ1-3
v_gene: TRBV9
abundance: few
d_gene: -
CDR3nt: TGTGCCAGTAAGCGGGGGGACACCATATATTTT
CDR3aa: CASKRGDTIYF

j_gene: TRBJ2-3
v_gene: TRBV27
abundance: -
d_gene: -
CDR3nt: TGTGCCAGCAGTTTGTCCCACACAGATACGCAGTATTTT
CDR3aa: CASSLSHTDTQYF

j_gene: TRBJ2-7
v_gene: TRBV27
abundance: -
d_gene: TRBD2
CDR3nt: TGTGCCAGCAGTTTATCGCCCGGACTAGCGGGAGTTTACGAGCAGTACTTC
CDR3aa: CASSLSPGLAGVYEQYF

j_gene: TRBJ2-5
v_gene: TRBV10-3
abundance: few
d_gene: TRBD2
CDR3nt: TGTGCCATCAGTGTTGGCGGGGGGCTGGGAGAGACCCAGTACTTC
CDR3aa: CAISVGGGLGETQYF

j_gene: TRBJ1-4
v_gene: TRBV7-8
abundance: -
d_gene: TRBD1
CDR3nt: TGTGCCAGCAGCCCACTACAGGGGGCACCTGAAAAACTGTTTTTT
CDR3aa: CASSPLQGAPEKLFF

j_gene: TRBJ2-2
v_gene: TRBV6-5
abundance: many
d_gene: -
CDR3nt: TGTGCCAGCAGTTACAGGGATGGGGAGCTGTTTTTT
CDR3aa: CASSYRDGELFF

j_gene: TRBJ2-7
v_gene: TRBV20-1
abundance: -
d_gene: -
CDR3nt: TGCAGTGCTAGCACAGTGTCCTACGAGCAGTACTTC
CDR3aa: CSASTVSYEQYF

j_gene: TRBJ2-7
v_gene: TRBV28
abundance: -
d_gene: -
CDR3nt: TGTGCCAGCAGTCCAACTGTGGGAGGGGGCCGCTACGAGCAGTACTTC
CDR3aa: CASSPTVGGGRYEQYF

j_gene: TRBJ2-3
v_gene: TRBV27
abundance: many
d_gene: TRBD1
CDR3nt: TGTGCCAGCAGTGTGACAGGGAGAAGCACAGATACGCAGTATTTT
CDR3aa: CASSVTGRSTDTQYF

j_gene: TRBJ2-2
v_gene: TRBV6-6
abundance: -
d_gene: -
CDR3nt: TGTGCCAGTCGGCTAGCACGCACCGGGGAGCTGTTTTTT
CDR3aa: CASRLARTGELFF

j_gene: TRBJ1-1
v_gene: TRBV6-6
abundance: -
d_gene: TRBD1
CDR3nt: TGTGCCAGCATTTCCAGGGGGAGAGCTTTCTTT
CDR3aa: CASISRGRAFF

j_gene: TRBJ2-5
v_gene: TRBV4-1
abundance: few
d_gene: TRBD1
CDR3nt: TGCGCCAGCAGCCAACGCTCGCCGGGACAGGGGCAAGAGACCCAGTACTTC
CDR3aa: CASSQRSPGQGQETQYF

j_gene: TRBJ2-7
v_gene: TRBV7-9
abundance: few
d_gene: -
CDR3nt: TGTGCCAGCAGCTCGAGGCGAGGGTCCGATACCTACGAGCAGTACTTC
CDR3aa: CASSSRRGSDTYEQYF

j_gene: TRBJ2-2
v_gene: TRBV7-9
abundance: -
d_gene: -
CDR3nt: TGTGCCAGCCCCAGGGTTTCTTCGGCCGGGGAGCTGTTTTTT
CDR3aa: CASPRVSSAGELFF

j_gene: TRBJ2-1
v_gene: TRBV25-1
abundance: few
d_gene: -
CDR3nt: TGTGCCAGCAGTGACATAAGGGTCTCCAATGAGCAGTTCTTC
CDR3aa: CASSDIRVSNEQFF

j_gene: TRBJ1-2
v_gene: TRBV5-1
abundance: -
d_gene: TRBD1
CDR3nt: TGCGCCAGCAGCCCGCCGGGACAGAACTATGGCTACACCTTC
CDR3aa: CASSPPGQNYGYTF

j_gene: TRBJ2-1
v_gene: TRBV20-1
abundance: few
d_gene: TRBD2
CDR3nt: TGCAGTGCTAGAGCCGGGACTAGCGGGCCGAATGAGCAGTTCTTC
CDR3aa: CSARAGTSGPNEQFF

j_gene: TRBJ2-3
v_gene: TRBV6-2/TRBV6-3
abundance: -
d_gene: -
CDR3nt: TGTGCCAGCAGTTACTCCTTCACAGATACGCAGTATTTT
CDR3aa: CASSYSFTDTQYF

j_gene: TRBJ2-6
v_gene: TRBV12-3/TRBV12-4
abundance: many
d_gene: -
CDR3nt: TGTGCCAGCAGTCCAACTGGGGCCAACGTCCTGACTTTC
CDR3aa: CASSPTGANVLTF

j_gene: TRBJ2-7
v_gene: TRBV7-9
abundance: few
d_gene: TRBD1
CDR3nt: TGTGCCAGCGAAGGCAGGGGGCTCTACGAGCAGTACTTC
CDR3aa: CASEGRGLYEQYF

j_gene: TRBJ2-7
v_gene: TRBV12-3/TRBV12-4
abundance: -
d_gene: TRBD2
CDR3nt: TGTGCCAGCAGTTTGAACGGGAGGGCGAGGGAGCAGTACTTC
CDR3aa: CASSLNGRAREQYF

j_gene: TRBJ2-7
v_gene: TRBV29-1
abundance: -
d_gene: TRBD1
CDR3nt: TGCAGCGCCTTCGGGACAGGCGACTACGAGCAGTACTTC
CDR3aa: CSAFGTGDYEQYF

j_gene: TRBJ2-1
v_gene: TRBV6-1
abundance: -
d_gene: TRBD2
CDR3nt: TGTGCCAGCAGTATCCGGACTAGCGGGAACTTAAATGAGCAGTTCTTC
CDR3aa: CASSIRTSGNLNEQFF

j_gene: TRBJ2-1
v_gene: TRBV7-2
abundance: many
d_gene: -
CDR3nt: TGTGCCAGCAGCTTAGAGCGGAACTCCTACAATGAGCAGTTCTTC
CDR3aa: CASSLERNSYNEQFF

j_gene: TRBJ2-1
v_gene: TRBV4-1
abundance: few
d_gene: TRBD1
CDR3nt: TGCGCCAGCAGCCACAGCGGGACAGGGCGCAATGAGCAGTTCTTC
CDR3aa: CASSHSGTGRNEQFF

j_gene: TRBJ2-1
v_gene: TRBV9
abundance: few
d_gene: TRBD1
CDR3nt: TGTGCCAGCAGCACCTCAGGGGCGGTCAGGGGGTACAATGAGCAGTTCTTC
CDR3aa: CASSTSGAVRGYNEQFF

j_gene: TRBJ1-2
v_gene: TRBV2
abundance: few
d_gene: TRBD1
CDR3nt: TGTGCCAGCGGGTCCGGGACAGGGGGTTGGGGCTACACCTTC
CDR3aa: CASGSGTGGWGYTF

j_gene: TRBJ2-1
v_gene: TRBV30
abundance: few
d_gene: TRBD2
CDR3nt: TGTGCCTGGATACGAACTAGCGGTGCCTACAATGAGCAGTTCTTC
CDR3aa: CAWIRTSGAYNEQFF

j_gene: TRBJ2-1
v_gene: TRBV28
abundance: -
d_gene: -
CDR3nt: TGTGCCAGCAGTCCCCCTCGGCCGGGGCCGGGTATGACCAATGAGCAGTTCTTC
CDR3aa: CASSPPRPGPGMTNEQFF

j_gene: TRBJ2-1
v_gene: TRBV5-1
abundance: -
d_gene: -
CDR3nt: TGCGCCAGCAGCCCCTCGAGGGCCGCGGAGCAGTTCTTC
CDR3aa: CASSPSRAAEQFF

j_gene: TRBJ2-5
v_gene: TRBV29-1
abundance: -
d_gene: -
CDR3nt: TGCAGCGTTGAACTCCCAGGGGTTTTTACGGGGACCCAGTACTTC
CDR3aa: CSVELPGVFTGTQYF

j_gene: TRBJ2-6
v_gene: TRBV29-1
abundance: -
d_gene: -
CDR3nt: TGCAGCGTTGATGAGGGCGCTGGGGCCAACGTCCTGACTTTC
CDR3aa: CSVDEGAGANVLTF

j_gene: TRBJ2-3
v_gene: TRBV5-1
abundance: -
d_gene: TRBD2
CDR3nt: TGCGCCAGCAGCGGATCCCTTAGACACCGACTTCGACTAGCGGGAGGGCCGGTTGCAGATACGCAGTATTTT
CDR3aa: CASSGSLRHRLRLAGGPVADTQYF

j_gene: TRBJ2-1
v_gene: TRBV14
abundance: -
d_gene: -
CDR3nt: TGTGCCAGCAGCCAAGAAGCCACTTACAATGGAGATGAGCAGTTCTTC
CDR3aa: CASSQEATYNGDEQFF

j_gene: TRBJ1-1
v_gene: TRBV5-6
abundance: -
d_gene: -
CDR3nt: TGTGCCAGCAGCGAGGGGGACACTGAAGCTTTCTTT
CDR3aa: CASSEGDTEAFF

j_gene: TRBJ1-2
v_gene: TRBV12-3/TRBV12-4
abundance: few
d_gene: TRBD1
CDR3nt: TGTGCCAGCAGTTTAGGACAGGGGCCGTCCTTCTATGGCTACACCTTC
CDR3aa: CASSLGQGPSFYGYTF

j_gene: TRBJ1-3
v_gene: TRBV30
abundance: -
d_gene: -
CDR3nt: TGTGCCTGGAGTGTATCCAGGGTCTTCTCTGGAAACACCATATATTTT
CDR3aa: CAWSVSRVFSGNTIYF

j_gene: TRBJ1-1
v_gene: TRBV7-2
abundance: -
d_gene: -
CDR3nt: TGTGCCAGCAGCTCCCTCGGGGGAGGCACTGAAGCTTTCTTT
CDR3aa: CASSSLGGGTEAFF

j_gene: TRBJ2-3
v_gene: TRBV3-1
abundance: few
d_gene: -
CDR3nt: TGTGCCAGCAGCCAAGACTGGCGCGCGCGAGAAGATACGCAGTATTTT
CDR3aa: CASSQDWRAREDTQYF

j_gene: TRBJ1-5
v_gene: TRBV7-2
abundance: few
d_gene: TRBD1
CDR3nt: TGTGCCACCCAGGGACAGTCCGGACAGCCCCAGCATTTT
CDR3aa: CATQGQSGQPQHF

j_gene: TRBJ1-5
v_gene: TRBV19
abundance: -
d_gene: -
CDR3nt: TGTGCCAGTAGCCGCCGGGCTCAGCCCCAGCATTTT
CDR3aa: CASSRRAQPQHF

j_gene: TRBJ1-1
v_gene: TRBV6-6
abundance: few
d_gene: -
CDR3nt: TGTGCCAGCAAGGCACAGGCGAACACTGAAGCTTTCTTT
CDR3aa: CASKAQANTEAFF

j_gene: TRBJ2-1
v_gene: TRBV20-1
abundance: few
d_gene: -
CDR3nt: TGCAGTGCCAGCCTGACGGGGTGGGCTTACAATGAGCAGTTCTTC
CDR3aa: CSASLTGWAYNEQFF

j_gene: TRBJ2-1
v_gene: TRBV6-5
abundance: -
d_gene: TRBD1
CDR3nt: TGTGCCAGCAGTTTTTGGAAGACAGGGTGGAATGAGCAGTTCTTC
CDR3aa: CASSFWKTGWNEQFF

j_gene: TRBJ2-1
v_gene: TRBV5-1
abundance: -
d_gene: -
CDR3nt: TGCGCCAGCAGCTTGGTTAGCCCTTCCTACAATGAGCAGTTCTTC
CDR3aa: CASSLVSPSYNEQFF

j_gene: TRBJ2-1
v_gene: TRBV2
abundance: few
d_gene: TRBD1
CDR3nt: TGTGCCAGCAGTGAGTTCTTTACAGGGGTTGAGCAGTTCTTC
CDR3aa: CASSEFFTGVEQFF

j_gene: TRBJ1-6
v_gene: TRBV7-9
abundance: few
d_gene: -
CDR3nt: TGTGCCAGCAGCTTCGCAGAGCCGGGTAATTCACCCCTCCACTTT
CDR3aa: CASSFAEPGNSPLHF

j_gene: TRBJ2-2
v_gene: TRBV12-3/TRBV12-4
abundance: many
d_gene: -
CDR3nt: TGTGCCAGCAGTTTCGTCCCCCCCGGGGAGCTGTTTTTT
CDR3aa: CASSFVPPGELFF

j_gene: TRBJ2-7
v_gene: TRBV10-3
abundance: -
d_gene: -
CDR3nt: TGTGCCACCAGCGACCCCGGAGTCGTCTACGAGCAGTACTTC
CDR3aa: CATSDPGVVYEQYF